These 15 T cell receptor beta chains originate from one sample sequenced in a study of cytomegalovirus exposure and HLA in healthy donors. 60 Vbeta and 13 Jbeta primers were used in PCR. Method: immunoSEQ multiplex PCR; TCRdb's copy keeps in-frame clones and lacks some. The top ten clones hold about 1.8% of a sample with about 140,000 clones, 65% to 80% of them seen once. The sequencing sample was made of PBMCs. The receptors come from a woman between 35 and 50 years old in good health and CMV-seronegative.

This rearrangement joins TRBV14 to TRBJ2-7, with 8 bases matching TRBD1. CDR3 length: 18 residues. V lost 4 bases to trimming and J lost 3 bases; unmatched junction nucleotides: 17. CDR1 is SGHDN, CDR2 FVKESK, per germline. Here the CDR3 reads CASSPAKSWGQVDYEQYF. The CDR3 nucleotides read TGTGCCAGCAGCCCCGCAAAGTCGTGGGGACAGGTCGACTACGAGCAGTACTTC.

The V gene is TRBV7-6, the J gene TRBJ1-2, with TRBD1 matching over 7 bases. The V and J ends lost 1 base and 2 bases, in that order; junction bases with no gene match: 10. The germline CDR1 and CDR2 sequences are SGHVS and FNYEAQ. CDR3 length: 17 residues. As DNA, the CDR3 is TGTGCCAGCAGCTTAGACCCTGGACAGGTACTGAACTATGGCTACACCTTC. It yields the protein CASSLDPGQVLNYGYTF. Full variable domain (missing parts from reference TRBV7-6 and TRBJ1-2): GAGVSQSPRYKVTKRGQDVALRCDPISGHVSLYWYRQALGQGPEFLTYFNYEAQQDKSGLPNDRFSAERPEGSISTLTIQRTEQRDSAMYRCASSLDPGQVLNYGYTFGSGTRLTVV.

In DNA, the CDR3 is TGTGCCAGCAGTGCCGTGGGGGGGACTGAAGCTTTCTTT. Its translation is CASSAVGGTEAFF. The chain carries TRBV2 and TRBJ1-1; the D gene is possibly TRBD1 (5 bases). This CDR3 is 13 amino acids long. The V and J ends lost 4 bases and 5 bases respectively, with 11 bases between them. Germline CDR1 reads SNHLY; CDR2 reads FYNNEI.

The chain carries TRBV28 and TRBJ1-1; the D is unclear. CDR1 and CDR2 from the germline V gene are MDHEN and SYDVKM. The CDR3 spans 12 residues. V was trimmed by 8 bases and J by 5 bases, leaving 12 bases between them. Written as DNA, the CDR3 is TGTGCCAGCCCTCGGGGAGATACTGAAGCTTTCTTT. Protein: CASPRGDTEAFF.

The V gene is TRBV10-3, the J gene TRBJ2-7, with 8 bases aligning to TRBD2. CDR3 length equals 14 residues. Germline CDR1 reads ENHRY; CDR2 reads SYGVKD. V was clipped by 5 bases and J by 0 bases; unmatched bases: 3. The CDR3 here is CAISRSGSSYEQYF. The CDR3 nucleotides are TGTGCCATCAGTAGGAGCGGGAGCTCCTACGAGCAGTACTTC.

The CDR3 loop is CASSPNEGRIGNTIYF. Written as DNA, the CDR3 is TGTGCCAGCTCCCCCAACGAGGGTCGCATTGGAAACACCATATATTTT. This chain uses TRBV18 with TRBJ1-3, with D uncertain. Germline CDR1 reads KGHSH; CDR2 reads LQKENI. This CDR3 spans 16 amino acids. Trimming left V 6 bases short and J 3 bases short, with 18 bases between.

This chain uses TRBV5-1 with TRBJ1-3; 7 nucleotides line up with TRBD1. The CDR3 loop spans 17 amino acids. The germline V gene encodes CDR1 SGHRS and CDR2 YFSETQ. V was clipped by 5 bases and J by 4 bases; unmatched bases: 15. This chain's CDR3 is CASSREGALPAGNTIYF. The DNA of the CDR3 is TGCGCCAGCAGTCGGGAGGGGGCCCTTCCAGCCGGAAACACCATATATTTT. The entire variable domain, with the rest obtained from reference TRBV5-1 and TRBJ1-3, is as follows: KAGVTQTPRYLIKTRGQQVTLSCSPISGHRSVSWYQQTPGQGLQFLFEYFSETQRNKGNFPGRFSGRQFSNSRSEMNVSTLELGDSALYLCASSREGALPAGNTIYFGEGSWLTVV.

The rearrangement joins TRBV6-5 to TRBJ1-1; a weak D match, TRBD1 (6 bases). V lost 5 bases, J lost 1 base, and 14 bases lay in between. The CDR3 consists of 15 residues. The germline V gene encodes CDR1 MNHEY and CDR2 SVGAGI. The CDR3 nucleotides read TGTGCCAGCAGTGCATGGGGGGGCGGGAACACTGAAGCTTTCTTT. It yields the protein CASSAWGGGNTEAFF.

The chain couples TRBV27 to TRBJ2-3; 13 bases align to TRBD2. Germline V lookup: CDR1 MNHEY, CDR2 SMNVEV (reference sequence). Germline trimming cut 3 bases from V and 3 bases from J; bases unmatched to any gene: 3. The CDR3 contains 16 residues. DNA for the CDR3: TGTGCCAGCAGTTTTACTAGCGGGAGGGCTACAGATACGCAGTATTTT. It is translated as CASSFTSGRATDTQYF.

The chain combines TRBV29-1 with TRBJ1-3; D unresolved. The germline V and J ends were trimmed by 2 bases and 2 bases, with 10 bases remaining between them. The length of the CDR3 is 14 residues. Per the germline V gene, CDR1 is SQVTM and CDR2 is ANQGSEA. DNA of the CDR3: TGCAGCGTTGAAAGTCAGGAGGCTGGAAACACCATATATTTT. Protein sequence: CSVESQEAGNTIYF.

This clone was observed a few times. The rearrangement links TRBV6-5 to TRBJ1-5; no clear D. The CDR3 is made up of 14 amino acids. Germline V lookup: CDR1 MNHEY, CDR2 SVGAGI. The V and J ends lost 0 bases and 1 base respectively, with 4 bases between them. CDR3 loop: CASSYSESNQPQHF. The CDR3, as DNA: TGTGCCAGCAGTTACTCGGAGAGCAATCAGCCCCAGCATTTT.

The genes are TRBV6-1 and TRBJ2-6, with TRBD1 matching 9 bases. The CDR3 is made up of 17 amino acids. Germline V gives CDR1 MNHNS, CDR2 SASEGT. V shed 4 bases and J 0 bases; nucleotides not matched to a gene: 4. This chain's CDR3 is CASSGDRDLSGANVLTF. The CDR3 DNA reads TGTGCCAGCAGTGGGGACAGGGACCTCTCTGGGGCCAACGTCCTGACTTTC.

As regards this clone: The junction differs from germline at one of its ends, possibly a read error. The J gene is TRBJ2-7, the V gene TRBV5-1; tentatively, D is TRBD2 (5 bases). Germline CDR1 SGHRS, CDR2 YFSETQ. The CDR3 sequence is 16 residues long. The CDR3 sequence: CASSLGPVGSSYERYF. The CDR3 DNA reads TGCGCCAGCAGCTTGGGACCCGTTGGGAGCTCCTACGAGCGGTACTTC.

J is TRBJ2-1 and V is TRBV14; D possibly corresponds to TRBD2 (6 bases). V lost 5 bases, J lost 7 bases, and 12 bases lay in between. The CDR3 has 13 amino acids. Germline V gene sequence: CDR1 SGHDN, CDR2 FVKESK. Here the CDR3 reads CASSGTYKNEQFF. CDR3 sequence (DNA): TGTGCCAGCAGCGGGACTTATAAGAATGAGCAGTTCTTC. The variable domain in full, with the rest retrieved from reference TRBV14 and TRBJ2-1, is EAGVTQFPSHSVIEKGQTVTLRCDPISGHDNLYWYRRVMGKEIKFLLHFVKESKQDESGMPNNRFLAERTGGTYSTLKVQPAELEDSGVYFCASSGTYKNEQFFGPGTRLTVL.

The chain recombines TRBV5-1 with TRBJ1-1, with TRBD1 matching over 8 bases. Germline values: CDR1 SGHRS, CDR2 YFSETQ. V was pared by 2 bases and J by 5 bases, with 14 bases of the junction left unmatched. The CDR3 extends over 17 amino acids. The CDR3 sequence is CASSFLGQGAEGTEAFF. The CDR3 DNA follows: TGCGCCAGCAGCTTTCTAGGACAGGGCGCTGAGGGGACTGAAGCTTTCTTT.